This T cell receptor beta chain was found in a study of control samples from healthy donors and cancer patients. V dropped 6 bases and J dropped 4; count of bases not matched to a gene: 17. Looked up from germline, CDR1 is KGHSH and CDR2 is LQKENI. CDR3 length equals 18 residues. Some clones are missing from TCRdb's copy, which holds only in-frame ones; the method was immunoSEQ multiplex PCR. The sample consists of about 70,000 clones, less than 95% of them appearing once. Sample: blood. This chain uses TRBV18 with TRBJ2-1; 8 nucleotides agree with TRBD2. The receptor comes from a young woman in good health. The CDR3 DNA reads as TGTGCCAGCTCGCCCACCGAGGGGTCGACTAGCGAATACAATGAGCAGTTCTTC. It encodes CASSPTEGSTSEYNEQFF.